This T cell receptor beta chain was found in a study of cytomegalovirus exposure and HLA in healthy donors. Both 60 Vbeta primers and 13 Jbeta primers went into the PCR. The method was immunoSEQ multiplex PCR; TCRdb's version includes in-frame clones alone and lacks a portion of them. This sample's clone table lists around 53,000 clones. Nominally healthy donors were sampled, though unrecorded immune exposures were likely. For this clone: Its antigen remains unidentified.

Findings and limits, study-wide: Whilst most TCR sequences proved rare, a subset of public TCRs occurred across many donors.

The CDR3 has 14 amino acids. Germline CDR1 SQVTM, CDR2 ANQGSEA. Trimming removed 4 bases at V and 4 bases at J, with 14 bases between. Sequencing was performed on PBMCs. J is TRBJ2-1 and V is TRBV29-1; possible D gene TRBD2, 6 bases. This TCR was recovered from a woman aged 25 to 39 in good health and CMV-seropositive. Here the CDR3 DNA reads TGCAGCGTTGCCCCTAGCGACCTATACAATGAGCAGTTCTTC. This codes for CSVAPSDLYNEQFF.